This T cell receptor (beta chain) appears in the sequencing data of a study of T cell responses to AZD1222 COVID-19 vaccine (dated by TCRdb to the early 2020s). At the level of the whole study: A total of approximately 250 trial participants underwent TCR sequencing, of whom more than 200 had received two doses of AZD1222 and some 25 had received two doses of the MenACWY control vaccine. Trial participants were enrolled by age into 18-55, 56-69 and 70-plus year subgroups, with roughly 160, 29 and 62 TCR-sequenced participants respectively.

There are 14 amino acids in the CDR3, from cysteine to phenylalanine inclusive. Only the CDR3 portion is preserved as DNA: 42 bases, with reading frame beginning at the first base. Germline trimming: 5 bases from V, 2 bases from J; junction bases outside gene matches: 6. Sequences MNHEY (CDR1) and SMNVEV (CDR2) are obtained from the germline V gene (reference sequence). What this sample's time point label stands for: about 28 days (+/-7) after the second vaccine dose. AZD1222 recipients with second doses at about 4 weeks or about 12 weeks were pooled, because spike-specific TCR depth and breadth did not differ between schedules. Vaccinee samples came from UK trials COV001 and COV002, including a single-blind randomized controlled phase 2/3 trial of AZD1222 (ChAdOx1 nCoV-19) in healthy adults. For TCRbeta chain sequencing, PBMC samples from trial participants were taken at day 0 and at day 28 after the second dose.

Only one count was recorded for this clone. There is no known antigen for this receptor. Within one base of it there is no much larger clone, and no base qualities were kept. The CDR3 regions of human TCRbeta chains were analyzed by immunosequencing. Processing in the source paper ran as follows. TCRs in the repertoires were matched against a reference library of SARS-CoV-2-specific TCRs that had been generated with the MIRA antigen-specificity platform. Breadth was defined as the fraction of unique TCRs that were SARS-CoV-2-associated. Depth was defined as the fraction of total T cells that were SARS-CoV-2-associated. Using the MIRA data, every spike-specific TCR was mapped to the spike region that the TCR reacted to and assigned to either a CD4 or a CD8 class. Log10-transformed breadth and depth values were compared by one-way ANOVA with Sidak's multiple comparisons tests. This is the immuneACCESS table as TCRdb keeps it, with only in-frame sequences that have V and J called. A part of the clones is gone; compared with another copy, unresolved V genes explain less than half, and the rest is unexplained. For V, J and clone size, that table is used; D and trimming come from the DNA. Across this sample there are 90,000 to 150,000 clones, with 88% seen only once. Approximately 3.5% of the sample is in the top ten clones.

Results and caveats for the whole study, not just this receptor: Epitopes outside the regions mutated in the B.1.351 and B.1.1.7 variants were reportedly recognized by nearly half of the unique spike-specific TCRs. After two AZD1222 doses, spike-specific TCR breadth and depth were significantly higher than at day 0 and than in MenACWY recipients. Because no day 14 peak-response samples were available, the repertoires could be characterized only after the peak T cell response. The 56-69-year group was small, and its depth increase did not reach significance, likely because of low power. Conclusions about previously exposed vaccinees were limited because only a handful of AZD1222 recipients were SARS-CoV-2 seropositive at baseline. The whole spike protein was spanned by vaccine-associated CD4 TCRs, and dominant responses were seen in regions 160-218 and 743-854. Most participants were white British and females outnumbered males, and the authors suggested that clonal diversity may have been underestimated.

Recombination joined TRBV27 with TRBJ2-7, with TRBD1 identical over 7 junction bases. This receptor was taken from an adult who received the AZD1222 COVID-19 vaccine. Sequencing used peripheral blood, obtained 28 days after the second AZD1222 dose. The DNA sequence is TGTGCCAGCAGTCAACACCAGGGGGCCTACGAGCAGTACTTC. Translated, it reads CASSQHQGAYEQYF.